Shown below are 32 T cell receptor beta chains from a single sample sequenced in a study of T cell responses to AZD1222 COVID-19 vaccine. Sequencing was performed with immunoSEQ multiplex PCR; in TCRdb, only in-frame clones are kept and a portion is missing. In the table there are fewer than 150,000 clones, around 84% of which are singletons. The sequencing here drew on peripheral blood, taken on day 0 of AZD1222 vaccination. The receptors were sampled from an adult in good health.

This rearrangement joins TRBV5-4 to TRBJ2-3; unclear D gene. Germline CDR1 is SGHNT and CDR2 is YYREEE (reference sequence). The V gene lost 5 bases and the J gene lost 0 bases, with 4 bases spanning the gap. This CDR3 has 12 amino acids. CDR3 DNA sequence: TGTGCCAGCAGAAACAGCACAGATACGCAGTATTTT. It encodes CASRNSTDTQYF.

This rearrangement joins TRBV18 to TRBJ2-1; D gene unclear. The CDR3 loop spans 12 amino acids. Looked up from germline, CDR1 is KGHSH and CDR2 is LQKENI. Trimming cost V 0 bases and J 6 bases, with 3 bases left between them. Here the CDR3 DNA reads TGTGCCAGCTCACCACCAAGCAATGAGCAGTTCTTC. Residues: CASSPPSNEQFF.

The chain combines TRBV18 with TRBJ1-2; D possibly corresponds to TRBD1 (5 bases). Deletions cut 4 bases from V and 3 bases from J, with 15 bases between. The CDR3 extends over 15 amino acids. Germline values: CDR1 KGHSH, CDR2 LQKENI. The CDR3: CASSRSRVADYGYTF. The DNA for the CDR3 is TGTGCCAGCTCACGCTCCAGGGTGGCGGACTATGGCTACACCTTC.

The J gene is TRBJ1-4, the V gene TRBV19, with TRBD1 as a possible D gene (6 bases). Germline loops: CDR1 LNHDA, CDR2 SQIVND (reference sequence). Trimming removed 3 bases from V and 8 bases from J, with 16 bases in between. This CDR3 has 15 amino acids. CDR3 sequence (DNA): TGTGCCAGTAGTATCCTGACAGGTTCGAAGGAAAAACTGTTTTTT. Amino acid sequence: CASSILTGSKEKLFF.

V usage is TRBV27 and J usage is TRBJ1-2; 7 nucleotides agree with TRBD1. V lost 3 bases and J lost 4; bases outside the gene matches: 5. This CDR3 comprises 14 residues. Germline V gene data show CDR1 as MNHEY and CDR2 as SMNVEV (reference sequence). CDR3 amino acids: CASSLGRGTYGYTF. CDR3 bases: TGTGCCAGCAGTTTGGGCAGGGGGACCTATGGCTACACCTTC.

J is TRBJ2-7 and V is TRBV30, with TRBD2 matching 13 bases. The CDR3 is 15 residues long. Germline loops: CDR1 GTSNPN, CDR2 SVGIG (reference sequence). V shed 2 bases, J shed 12 bases, and the junction held 13 bases outside the gene matches. CDR3 bases: TGTGCCTGGAGTCCCCGGACTAGCGGGGGCTCATTCCTGTACTTC. Translation: CAWSPRTSGGSFLYF.

To note about this clone: Mismatch with germline at one junction end may stem from a read error. The rearrangement uses TRBV19 and TRBJ1-5; weak D call: TRBD1 (6 bases). From germline, CDR1 is LNHDA and CDR2 SQIVND (reference sequence). This CDR3 is built from 17 residues. CDR3 amino acids: CACSIDRGKGEHQPQHF. The CDR3 DNA reads as TGTGCCTGTAGTATAGATCGGGGAAAGGGGGAACATCAGCCCCAGCATTTT.

The chain carries TRBV7-2 and TRBJ2-3; 10 bases are shared with TRBD2. The germline V gene has CDR1 SGHTA and CDR2 FQGNSA. The CDR3 sequence is 18 residues long. Trimming took 2 bases from V and 2 from J; bases not matched to a gene: 10. CDR3 region: CASSLRAVAGGHTDTQYF. CDR3 nucleotides: TGTGCCAGCAGCTTACGAGCTGTAGCGGGGGGCCACACAGATACGCAGTATTTT.

This sequence joins TRBV28 and TRBJ1-4; maybe TRBD1 (5 bases). Trimming removed 6 bases from V and 0 bases from J, with 11 bases in between. CDR1 MDHEN and CDR2 SYDVKM come from the germline V gene. The CDR3 totals 15 residues. CDR3 in DNA: TGTGCCAGCAGCCGCGGGGCGGCAACTAATGAAAAACTGTTTTTT. It translates to CASSRGAATNEKLFF. Full variable domain (rest looked up from reference TRBV28 and TRBJ1-4): DVKVTQSSRYLVKRTGEKVFLECVQDMDHENMFWYRQDPGLGLRLIYFSYDVKMKEKGDIPEGYSVSREKKERFSLILESASTNQTSMYLCASSRGAATNEKLFFGSGTQLSVL.

This chain uses TRBV19 with TRBJ1-5; 11 positions agree with TRBD1. CDR3 length equals 17 residues. Germline-derived CDR1 and CDR2 are LNHDA and SQIVND (reference sequence). V lost 5 bases to trimming and J lost 1 base; unmatched junction nucleotides: 7. The CDR3 region is CASSARTGGLSNQPQHF. As DNA, the CDR3 is TGTGCCAGTAGTGCTCGGACAGGGGGCTTGAGCAATCAGCCCCAGCATTTT.

J is TRBJ1-1 and V is TRBV6-5, with D tentatively TRBD1 (5 bases). The CDR3 sequence is 11 residues long. In germline, CDR1 is MNHEY, CDR2 SVGAGI. The V gene lost 4 bases and the J gene lost 8 bases, with 8 bases spanning the gap. Here the CDR3 reads CASSSGTEAFF. The CDR3 DNA is TGTGCCAGCAGTTCCGGGACCGAAGCTTTCTTT.

The V call is TRBV9, the J call TRBJ2-1, with D uncertain. The CDR3 has 14 amino acids. Germline V gives CDR1 SGDLS, CDR2 YYNGEE. Trimming took off 4 bases at V and 4 bases at J, with 12 bases between the two ends. CDR3 nucleotides: TGTGCCAGCAGCACAAGGACGGAATACAATGAGCAGTTCTTC. Translated, it gives CASSTRTEYNEQFF.

This clone was detected once. The V gene is TRBV10-3, the J gene TRBJ1-2; D ambiguous. The germline gives CDR1 ENHRY, CDR2 SYGVKD. This CDR3 has 11 residues. The V and J ends lost 10 bases and 5 bases respectively, with 11 bases between them. CDR3 protein: CATTSGYGYTF. DNA for the CDR3: TGTGCCACCACCTCGGGTTATGGCTACACCTTC.

The rearrangement links TRBV9 to TRBJ1-4; D is ambiguous. V was pared by 4 bases and J by 4 bases, with 11 bases between. The germline CDR1 and CDR2 sequences are SGDLS and YYNGEE. The CDR3 loop spans 14 amino acids. CDR3: CASSREARNEKLFF. The CDR3 nucleotides read TGTGCCAGCAGCAGAGAAGCGCGTAATGAAAAACTGTTTTTT.

V is TRBV18 and J is TRBJ2-7; D perhaps matches TRBD1 (6 bases). The V end was cut by 4 bases, the J end by 3 bases, with 7 bases between. The CDR3 has 12 residues. Germline V gene sequence: CDR1 KGHSH, CDR2 LQKENI. The CDR3 here is CASSRTDYEQYF. The CDR3, as DNA: TGTGCCAGCTCACGGACAGACTACGAGCAGTACTTC.

The chain couples TRBV7-8 to TRBJ1-5; maybe TRBD1 (5 bases). CDR3 size: 15 residues. Trimming shortened V by 5 bases and J by 1 base, and 12 bases separated the two germline ends. Germline CDR1 SGHVS, CDR2 FQNEAQ. CDR3 residues: CASSPRGGSNQPQHF. The CDR3 DNA follows: TGTGCCAGCAGCCCTCGGGGGGGGAGCAATCAGCCCCAGCATTTT.

This chain connects TRBV21-1 to TRBJ2-5; TRBD2 reflects the table's D call only, with no check against the DNA. TRBV21-1 is a listed pseudogene. The CDR3 covers 15 residues. CDR3: CASSKACLIEETQYF. The CDR3 DNA is TGTGCCAGCAGCAAAGCTTGTCTCATAGAAGAGACCCAGTACTTC.

V gene TRBV3-1 (or the pseudogene TRBV3-2) combines with J gene TRBJ2-3, with 7 bases matching TRBD2. Germline V CDR1 and CDR2: LGHDT, YNNKEL (reference sequence). There are 15 residues in the CDR3. With V trimmed by 0 bases and J by 8 bases, 8 bases remained unmatched. CDR3 in amino acids: CASSQDWGGYVTQYF. The CDR3 DNA sequence: TGTGCCAGCAGCCAAGATTGGGGAGGGTATGTTACGCAGTATTTT.

This chain uses TRBV5-1 with TRBJ1-1; maybe TRBD1 (5 bases). Deletions cut 1 base from V and 1 base from J, with 17 bases between. This CDR3 has 17 residues. CDR1 is SGHRS and CDR2 is YFSETQ in the germline V gene. CDR3 protein: CASSLLPPGAGNTEAFF. The DNA for the CDR3 is TGCGCCAGCAGCTTGTTGCCCCCTGGGGCGGGGAACACTGAAGCTTTCTTT.

This chain connects TRBV7-8 to TRBJ1-4; no reliable D call. In germline, CDR1 is SGHVS, CDR2 FQNEAQ. The germline V and J ends were trimmed by 8 bases and 8 bases, with 9 bases remaining between them. The CDR3 has 11 amino acids. This CDR3 reads CASSREEKLFF. The CDR3 nucleotides read TGTGCCAGCTCTCGGGAGGAAAAACTGTTTTTT. The full variable domain, rest sourced from reference TRBV7-8 and TRBJ1-4, is GAGVSQSPRYKVAKRGQDVALRCDPISGHVSLFWYQQALGQGPEFLTYFQNEAQLDKSGLPSDRFFAERPEGSVSTLKIQRTQQEDSAVYLCASSREEKLFFGSGTQLSVL.

The chain links TRBV6-2 or TRBV6-3 to TRBJ1-1; tentatively, D is TRBD1 (6 bases). The germline gives CDR1 MNHEY, CDR2 SVGEGT. V lost 4 bases to trimming and J lost 3 bases, with 15 bases between them. The CDR3 covers 15 residues. Here the CDR3 DNA reads TGTGCCAGCAGTTCCGCCCTGGGACATTACACTGAAGCTTTCTTT. Translating gives CASSSALGHYTEAFF.

The rearrangement links TRBV6-5 to TRBJ1-3; 9 bases are shared with TRBD1. The CDR3 is 14 residues long. After removal of 11 bases from V and 2 bases from J, the junction contained 7 bases not matched to a gene. Germline CDR1 reads MNHEY; CDR2 reads SVGAGI. The CDR3 DNA sequence: TGTGCCGCATCCCGGGACAGGGCTGGAAACACCATATATTTT. This encodes CAASRDRAGNTIYF.

The rearrangement joins TRBV6-2 or TRBV6-3 to TRBJ1-1; 9 nucleotides align to TRBD1. This CDR3 contains 20 residues. Germline CDR1 reads MNHEY; CDR2 reads SVGEGT. V was pared by 0 bases and J by 7 bases, with 21 bases of the junction left unmatched. The CDR3 sequence: CASSYSPGQGIVRSVFEAFF. As DNA, the CDR3 is TGTGCCAGCAGTTACTCCCCCGGACAGGGGATTGTGCGGTCGGTTTTTGAAGCTTTCTTT.

V and J are TRBV30 and TRBJ2-1, with D possibly called TRBD1 or TRBD2 (6 bases each). There are 16 residues in the CDR3. Germline V gene sequence: CDR1 GTSNPN, CDR2 SVGIG (reference sequence). V dropped 3 bases and J dropped 0 bases, with 15 bases sitting between them. CDR3 in DNA: TGTGCCTGGAGGGGCCGGGGGCTAAGCTCCTACAATGAGCAGTTCTTC. It codes for CAWRGRGLSSYNEQFF.

The chain carries TRBV18 and TRBJ2-7; TRBD1 agrees at 9 bases. The CDR3 consists of 15 residues. The V gene end was trimmed by 3 bases and the J gene end by 4 bases; junction bases not matched to a gene: 7. CDR1 is KGHSH and CDR2 is LQKENI in the germline V gene. The CDR3 DNA follows: TGTGCCAGCTCACCCCCCGGGACAGGGTTATACGAGCAGTACTTC. Translation: CASSPPGTGLYEQYF.

This clone has only one observation. This chain joins TRBV5-1 and TRBJ2-5; TRBD2 matches at 11 bases. CDR3 length: 15 residues. Unmatched junction bases numbered 4, after V lost 4 bases and J lost 2 bases. CDR1 is SGHRS, CDR2 YFSETQ, per germline. CDR3: CASSLSGGDQETQYF. The CDR3 DNA is TGCGCCAGCAGCCTTAGCGGGGGGGATCAAGAGACCCAGTACTTC.

The CDR3 protein is CASSSTSTGTRYNEQFF. For the CDR3, the DNA is TGTGCCAGCAGTTCCACCTCGACAGGGACCCGCTACAATGAGCAGTTCTTC. This chain joins TRBV27 and TRBJ2-1; 7 nucleotides match TRBD1. Germline CDR1 reads MNHEY; CDR2 reads SMNVEV (reference sequence). The CDR3 has 17 residues. V lost 4 bases, J lost 3 bases, and 12 bases stayed unmatched.

J is TRBJ1-2 and V is TRBV11-2; D uncertain. Germline assignment: CDR1 SGHAT and CDR2 FQNNGV. The CDR3 has 13 residues. The V end was cut by 2 bases, the J end by 2 bases, with 6 bases between. CDR3 bases: TGTGCCAGCAGCTTAATGGGGAACTATGGCTACACCTTC. Amino acid sequence: CASSLMGNYGYTF. Combining the CDR3 with reference TRBV11-2 and TRBJ1-2 gives the whole variable domain EAGVAQSPRYKIIEKRQSVAFWCNPISGHATLYWYQQILGQGPKLLIQFQNNGVVDDSQLPKDRFSAERLKGVDSTLKIQPAKLEDSAVYLCASSLMGNYGYTFGSGTRLTVV.

This clone occurred a few times. J is TRBJ2-1 and V is TRBV2; unclear D gene. V was pared by 8 bases and J by 6 bases, with 17 bases between. The CDR3 loop spans 14 amino acids. The germline V gene encodes CDR1 SNHLY and CDR2 FYNNEI. The CDR3: CASAPDPPTNEQFF. CDR3 in DNA: TGTGCCAGCGCCCCTGACCCCCCCACCAATGAGCAGTTCTTC.

The chain carries TRBV27 and TRBJ2-1; 7 bases fit TRBD1. This CDR3 region has 13 residues. Germline assignment: CDR1 MNHEY and CDR2 SMNVEV (reference sequence). The junction had 6 bases not matched to a gene; V was cut back by 7 bases and J by 6 bases. CDR3 sequence reads: CASTTGSGNEQFF. CDR3 nucleotide sequence: TGTGCCAGCACGACAGGGTCCGGCAATGAGCAGTTCTTC.

This clone was seen just once. This chain connects TRBV28 to TRBJ2-7; D ambiguous. CDR3 length equals 13 residues. Trimming left V 4 bases short and J 6 bases short, with 13 bases between. Per germline, CDR1 MDHEN and CDR2 SYDVKM. The CDR3 nucleotides read TGTGCCAGCAGTTGGCTACCCTCCACCGAGCAGTACTTC. Translating gives CASSWLPSTEQYF.

This clone was counted a single time. The chain carries TRBV5-1 and TRBJ1-1, with D perhaps matching TRBD1 (5 bases). Germline V gene lookup returns CDR1 SGHRS and CDR2 YFSETQ. The CDR3 is 14 residues long. V was trimmed by 4 bases and J by 3 bases, leaving 13 bases between them. CDR3 coding DNA: TGCGCCAGCAGCAGAGGGGTGGAGGACACTGAAGCTTTCTTT. The encoded protein is CASSRGVEDTEAFF.